These 25 T cell receptor beta chains were sequenced from one sample in a study of CXCR3-negative and CXCR3-positive naive CD8 T cells. Study results and caveats: Hydrophobicity of TRB CDR3s was greater in CXCR3-positive naive cells than in CXCR3-negative naive cells.

What these receptors recognize is not known. It was by 5' RACE with UMI labels that the TRB cDNA libraries were prepared. From its re-call of the 5' RACE reads, TCRdb lists each CDR3 protein once, without DNA. The sample is made up of 55,000 to 70,000 distinct CDR3 sequences, and the top ten hold about 0.68% of it. What was sequenced was naive CXCR3+ CD8+ T cells from blood. Subset defined: CD45RO-CCR7+CD27+CD95- naive CD8+ T cells expressing CXCR3 (TNR3+). The receptors shown here come from a human donor in good health. Some clones in this sample may be carry-over from other donors' samples.

The chain employs TRBV2 and TRBJ2-3. CDR1 is SNHLY and CDR2 is FYNNEI in the germline V gene. The CDR3 runs to 13 residues. Here the CDR3 reads CASSEAIPDTQYF.

The V call is TRBV14, the J call TRBJ2-7; without DNA, the TCRdb call of TRBD2 cannot be checked. CDR1 and CDR2 (germline): SGHDN, FVKESK. The CDR3 is made up of 16 amino acids. This CDR3 reads CASSQVTSGGLYEQYF. The complete variable domain, with remaining parts taken from reference TRBV14 and TRBJ2-7, reads EAGVTQFPSHSVIEKGQTVTLRCDPISGHDNLYWYRRVMGKEIKFLLHFVKESKQDESGMPNNRFLAERTGGTYSTLKVQPAELEDSGVYFCASSQVTSGGLYEQYFGPGTRLTVT.

The rearrangement links TRBV7-2 to TRBJ2-7; TCRdb designates TRBD1, a call that cannot be tested without DNA. Germline V gene data show CDR1 as SGHTA and CDR2 as FQGNSA. This CDR3 has 16 residues. CDR3 amino acids: CASSLLDSTLLGEQYF.

This rearrangement joins TRBV7-9 to TRBJ2-7; with no DNA, the TCRdb D assignment of TRBD1 cannot be verified. From germline, CDR1 is SEHNR and CDR2 FQNEAQ (reference sequence). This CDR3 contains 15 residues. CDR3 sequence reads: CASSDRDSLLHEQYF. The whole variable domain, remainder taken from reference TRBV7-9 and TRBJ2-7, is DTGVSQNPRHKITKRGQNVTFRCDPISEHNRLYWYRQTLGQGPEFLTYFQNEAQLEKSRLLSDRFSAERPKGSFSTLEIQRTEQGDSAMYLCASSDRDSLLHEQYFGPGTRLTVT.

This chain links TRBV20-1 with TRBJ1-1; absent DNA, TCRdb's TRBD1 call cannot be checked. The CDR3 has 14 amino acids. Germline V CDR1 and CDR2: DFQATT, SNEGSKA (reference sequence). The CDR3 loop is CSAFPTDMNTEAFF.

CDR3 sequence: CASSFQGAGGYTF. This chain links TRBV12-3 or TRBV12-4 with TRBJ1-2; as DNA is missing, the TRBD1 call by TCRdb cannot be tested. CDR3 length: 13 residues.

The chain couples TRBV7-9 to TRBJ2-1; absent DNA, TCRdb's TRBD2 call cannot be checked. Germline V gene lookup returns CDR1 SEHNR and CDR2 FQNEAQ (reference sequence). This CDR3 is 12 amino acids long. This CDR3 reads CASEGTHNEQFF. Looking up the rest from reference TRBV7-9 and TRBJ2-1 gives the full variable domain: DTGVSQNPRHKITKRGQNVTFRCDPISEHNRLYWYRQTLGQGPEFLTYFQNEAQLEKSRLLSDRFSAERPKGSFSTLEIQRTEQGDSAMYLCASEGTHNEQFFGPGTRLTVL.

V usage is TRBV5-1 and J usage is TRBJ2-5. Germline V gene data show CDR1 as SGHRS and CDR2 as YFSETQ. This CDR3 comprises 13 residues. Here the CDR3 reads CASSLAFEETQYF. Combining the CDR3 with reference TRBV5-1 and TRBJ2-5 gives the whole variable domain KAGVTQTPRYLIKTRGQQVTLSCSPISGHRSVSWYQQTPGQGLQFLFEYFSETQRNKGNFPGRFSGRQFSNSRSEMNVSTLELGDSALYLCASSLAFEETQYFGPGTRLLVL.

The rearrangement links TRBV3-1 to TRBJ2-7; no DNA is available, so the TRBD1 call from TCRdb remains unchecked. From germline, CDR1 is LGHDT and CDR2 YNNKEL (reference sequence). The CDR3 totals 13 residues. CDR3 loop: CASSAGQLYEQYF.

V is TRBV27 and J is TRBJ2-5; the TCRdb D gene call, TRBD2, has no DNA to confirm it. CDR1 and CDR2 from the germline V gene are MNHEY and SMNVEV (reference sequence). The CDR3 length is 16 residues. CDR3 residues: CASSLLGTSGQETQYF.

This sequence joins TRBV3-1 and TRBJ2-3; TCRdb returns TRBD1, unconfirmable since there is no DNA. Germline assignment: CDR1 LGHDT and CDR2 YNNKEL (reference sequence). CDR3 length equals 16 residues. CDR3 protein: CASSIRDKAWTDTQYF.

The V call is TRBV5-1, the J call TRBJ2-1; TCRdb names TRBD2, which stays unverified in the absence of DNA. Germline values: CDR1 SGHRS, CDR2 YFSETQ. The CDR3 loop spans 17 amino acids. The chain's CDR3 is CASSLMASGSSYNEQFF.

V usage is TRBV21-1 and J usage is TRBJ1-4; with no DNA, the TCRdb D assignment of TRBD1 cannot be verified. TRBV21-1 is deemed a pseudogene. This CDR3 spans 13 amino acids. The CDR3 reads CASSSRDNKSLFF.

The V call is TRBV23-1, the J call TRBJ2-3; lacking DNA, the TRBD2 call made by TCRdb goes unchecked. TRBV23-1 is annotated as an ORF whose role is uncertain. The CDR3 is 18 residues long. CDR3 loop: CASSQAIGPRGVTDTQYF.

The rearrangement uses TRBV12-3 or TRBV12-4 and TRBJ2-5; absent DNA, TCRdb's TRBD2 call cannot be checked. The CDR3 loop spans 12 amino acids. This CDR3 is CASSPTRETQYF.

J is TRBJ2-4 and V is TRBV20-1; TCRdb lists TRBD2, though no DNA is available to test this call. The CDR3 runs to 13 residues. Per germline, CDR1 DFQATT and CDR2 SNEGSKA (reference sequence). The CDR3 loop is CSVTRGGKNIQYF.

The chain has TRBV7-2 and TRBJ1-5. This CDR3 is 15 amino acids long. From germline, CDR1 is SGHTA and CDR2 FQGNSA. CDR3: CASSLYGLSNQPQHF.

The V call is TRBV6-2 or TRBV6-3, the J call TRBJ2-5. Germline values: CDR1 MNHEY, CDR2 SVGEGT. The CDR3 totals 14 residues. The CDR3 loop is CASSYSVQQETQYF.

This CDR3 is CASSFLDSGASGELFF. The V gene is TRBV28, the J gene TRBJ2-2; the D call from TCRdb, TRBD1, cannot be confirmed without DNA. The CDR3 is made up of 16 amino acids. The germline V gene encodes CDR1 MDHEN and CDR2 SYDVKM.

The gene calls are TRBV27 and TRBJ2-5; TCRdb selects TRBD2, and the lack of DNA leaves this call unchecked. CDR1 and CDR2 (germline): MNHEY, SMNVEV (reference sequence). The CDR3 runs 13 residues. CDR3 loop: CASSLRGQETQYF.

This chain uses TRBV10-1 with TRBJ2-1; TCRdb proposes TRBD1, but this gene call is untestable without DNA. This CDR3 contains 18 residues. Germline CDR1 reads WNHNN; CDR2 reads SYGVQD (reference sequence). The CDR3 here is CATTGNGPVVHSYNEQFF.

The chain combines TRBV29-1 with TRBJ2-1; the D call of TRBD1 rests on TCRdb alone, since no DNA is present to check it. The CDR3 totals 14 residues. Germline values: CDR1 SQVTM, CDR2 ANQGSEA. CDR3 sequence reads: CSGLQGSSYNEQFF.

V and J are TRBV29-1 and TRBJ2-3; TCRdb indicates TRBD1, and absent DNA this call remains unverified. CDR3 length: 11 amino acids. Germline V CDR1 and CDR2: SQVTM, ANQGSEA. This CDR3 reads CSAGTTDTQYF.

The rearrangement uses TRBV29-1 and TRBJ2-2; TCRdb's D call of TRBD1 is untestable without DNA. Looked up from germline, CDR1 is SQVTM and CDR2 is ANQGSEA. The length of the CDR3 is 12 residues. The CDR3 protein is CSVVRGAGELFF.

The rearrangement links TRBV9 to TRBJ2-1; the TCRdb call, TRBD2, lacks DNA for checking. The CDR3 totals 15 residues. Germline CDR1 is SGDLS and CDR2 is YYNGEE. CDR3: CASTETGLVSNEQFF. The complete variable domain, with remaining parts taken from reference TRBV9 and TRBJ2-1, reads DSGVTQTPKHLITATGQRVTLRCSPRSGDLSVYWYQQSLDQGLQFLIQYYNGEERAKGNILERFSAQQFPDLHSELNLSSLELGDSALYFCASTETGLVSNEQFFGPGTRLTVL.